Included here is one TCR beta chain sequence, with context. Its antigen is currently unknown. This sample is drawn from a study of graft-versus-host responses after intestinal transplantation. Study context: After anti-thymocyte globulin induction, recipients took tacrolimus and steroids for approximately three years. Study observations and caveats: GvH clones were found in recipient marrow; some appeared first in ileum or blood.

The length of the CDR3 is 17 residues. CDR1 is SEHNR and CDR2 is FQNEAQ in the germline V gene (reference sequence). Trimming at V came to 4 bases and at J to 6 bases, leaving 12 bases not matched to a gene. Clones were sequenced by immunoSEQ multiplex PCR, and TCRdb holds only the in-frame ones, with some missing. Of 40,000 to 55,000 clones in the sample, roughly 80% were seen once. The gene calls are TRBV7-9 and TRBJ2-1; 10 nucleotides align to TRBD2. The origin of this receptor is a human donor who was the organ donor for an intestinal transplant. Sequenced here: unstimulated CD4+ T cells sorted from spleen or lymph node cells, sampled before transplant. CDR3 amino acids: CASSSLPGTSATNEQFF. Written as DNA, the CDR3 is TGTGCCAGCAGCTCCCTGCCCGGGACTAGCGCGACCAATGAGCAGTTCTTC.